The 2 T cell receptor beta chains below all came from one sample that was sequenced in a study of regulatory dendritic cells for organ transplantation. Sequenced by immunoSEQ multiplex PCR; TCRdb stores in-frame clones only, minus some. The top ten clones hold around 3.8% of a sample with around 8,000 clones, over 60% of them seen once. These TCRs' antigens remain unknown. CFSE-labeled sorted T cells met regulatory or mature dendritic cells for 4 to 6 days. The sample consisted of memory CD4+ T cells from blood cultured with dendritic cells. Subset meaning: CD45RO+ memory T cells. All receptors come from a human donor in good health.

The chain combines TRBV2 with TRBJ2-2; tentatively, D is TRBD1 (5 bases). The V end was cut by 6 bases, the J end by 2 bases, with 10 bases between. Germline V gene lookup returns CDR1 SNHLY and CDR2 FYNNEI. The CDR3 is 14 residues long. As DNA, the CDR3 is TGTGCCAGCAGATATGACAGAAACACCGGGGAGCTGTTTTTT. This encodes CASRYDRNTGELFF.

This clone is medium-sized (0.01 to 0.1%). This chain connects TRBV7-2 to TRBJ2-7, with D possibly matching TRBD2 (7 bases). CDR3 size: 15 residues. Germline values: CDR1 SGHTA, CDR2 FQGNSA. V was cut by 1 base and J by 1 base, with 11 bases left in between. CDR3 nucleotide sequence: TGTGCCAGCAGCTTAGTGGGGAGGGGGTCCTACGAGCAGTACTTC. Protein sequence: CASSLVGRGSYEQYF.